These 15 T cell receptor beta chains were sequenced from one sample in a study of T cell responses to AZD1222 COVID-19 vaccine. TCRdb's copy holds only in-frame clones and misses some; the assay was immunoSEQ multiplex PCR. Of approximately 120,000 clones listed, about nine tenths were seen once; the top ten hold 8% to 10%. Sequences were derived from peripheral blood, sampled 28 days after the second AZD1222 dose. These receptors were obtained from an adult who received the AZD1222 COVID-19 vaccine.

This clone has only one observation. The chain links TRBV6-5 to TRBJ2-7; D gene unclear. The CDR3 is 15 amino acids. The germline CDR1 and CDR2 sequences are MNHEY and SVGAGI. Deletions cut 8 bases from V and 3 bases from J, with 20 bases between. The DNA for the CDR3 is TGTGCCAGCGGTTGGGTTGCAAATCTTTTCTACGAGCAGTACTTC. It is translated as CASGWVANLFYEQYF.

The CDR3, as DNA: TGCGCCAGCAGCTTGGCCACGGGGGCTATGGACACTGAAGCTTTCTTT. Protein: CASSLATGAMDTEAFF. The V gene is TRBV5-1, the J gene TRBJ1-1, with D possibly being TRBD1 (6 bases). The CDR3 totals 16 residues. The V gene lost 0 bases and the J gene lost 3 bases, with 15 bases spanning the gap. The germline V gene has CDR1 SGHRS and CDR2 YFSETQ.

This clone was detected once. V usage is TRBV27 and J usage is TRBJ2-1, with D possibly TRBD2 on 6 matching bases. The CDR3 has 12 residues. Deletions cut 7 bases from V and 10 bases from J, with 14 bases between. The germline V gene encodes CDR1 MNHEY and CDR2 SMNVEV (reference sequence). The CDR3 DNA is TGTGCCAGCATAGGAGGGATCGGAGAGCAGTTCTTC. As protein: CASIGGIGEQFF.

The CDR3 DNA sequence: TGTGCCAGCAGCGTAGGTGTTTCAACTAATGAAAAACTGTTTTTT. This gives the protein CASSVGVSTNEKLFF. The V gene is TRBV9, the J gene TRBJ1-4; no definite D call. This CDR3 region has 15 residues. Germline V gene sequence: CDR1 SGDLS, CDR2 YYNGEE. V lost 0 bases and J 0 bases, leaving 6 bases between the germline ends. The variable domain in full, with the rest retrieved from reference TRBV9 and TRBJ1-4, is DSGVTQTPKHLITATGQRVTLRCSPRSGDLSVYWYQQSLDQGLQFLIQYYNGEERAKGNILERFSAQQFPDLHSELNLSSLELGDSALYFCASSVGVSTNEKLFFGSGTQLSVL.

Notes on this clone: This sample includes further DNA sequences coding for the same CDR3. This chain uses TRBV7-2 with TRBJ1-1; 7 nucleotides agree with TRBD1. J gave up 2 bases and V 5 bases, and 5 bases lay outside the gene matches. The CDR3 totals 14 residues. Germline values: CDR1 SGHTA, CDR2 FQGNSA. In DNA, the CDR3 is TGTGCCAGCAGCCCGGGGACAGCTAACACTGAAGCTTTCTTT. Amino acids: CASSPGTANTEAFF.

The chain couples TRBV5-1 to TRBJ2-1; D not certain. Trimming shortened V by 0 bases and J by 8 bases, and 12 bases separated the two germline ends. This CDR3 has 14 residues. Germline V gene data show CDR1 as SGHRS and CDR2 as YFSETQ. The CDR3 DNA is TGCGCCAGCAGCTTGGGGACGGGTGGCGATGAGCAGTTCTTC. This translates into CASSLGTGGDEQFF.

In its sample, this clone was seen once. V and J are TRBV19 and TRBJ2-1; possible D gene TRBD2, 6 bases. The length of the CDR3 is 16 residues. V was clipped by 2 bases and J by 6 bases, with 17 bases between them. Germline V gene lookup returns CDR1 LNHDA and CDR2 SQIVND (reference sequence). The CDR3 DNA reads TGTGCCAGTAGTATACTTAGTGGATGGGGAGGCAATGAGCAGTTCTTC. It translates to CASSILSGWGGNEQFF.

The chain employs TRBV6-2 or TRBV6-3 and TRBJ1-2, with TRBD1 matching 9 bases. The CDR3 extends over 15 amino acids. The germline CDR1 and CDR2 sequences are MNHEY and SVGEGT. V trimming: 5 bases; J trimming: 0 bases; junction bases outside the gene matches: 4. The CDR3 region has the DNA TGTGCCAGCAGTCCACAGGGGGCCGCTAACTATGGCTACACCTTC. Residues: CASSPQGAANYGYTF.

CDR3 in amino acids: CASSREGQPQHF. For the CDR3, the DNA is TGTGCCAGCAGCCGAGAGGGTCAGCCCCAGCATTTT. V gene TRBV9 combines with J gene TRBJ1-5; D remains ambiguous. The CDR3 covers 12 residues. Trimming took 4 bases from V and 6 from J, leaving 8 bases between them. In germline, CDR1 is SGDLS, CDR2 YYNGEE.

The rearrangement joins TRBV5-4 to TRBJ1-4, with 9 bases matching TRBD1. V lost 4 bases, J lost 5 bases, and 9 bases stayed unmatched. CDR3 length: 16 amino acids. From germline, CDR1 is SGHNT and CDR2 YYREEE (reference sequence). The CDR3 reads CASSPRSGTGNEKLFF. The CDR3 DNA reads TGTGCCAGCAGCCCCCGATCGGGGACAGGGAATGAAAAACTGTTTTTT.

The chain employs TRBV27 and TRBJ1-1; D uncertain. The CDR3 has 13 residues. Looked up from germline, CDR1 is MNHEY and CDR2 is SMNVEV (reference sequence). Trimming left V 6 bases short and J 0 bases short, with 8 bases between. This CDR3 reads CASRSMLNTEAFF. CDR3 nucleotides: TGTGCCAGCAGGTCTATGTTGAACACTGAAGCTTTCTTT.

This clone was detected only once. The chain combines TRBV6-5 with TRBJ1-1; 7 bases line up with TRBD1. The CDR3 spans 15 residues. V lost 4 bases to trimming and J lost 1 base; unmatched junction nucleotides: 6. CDR1 and CDR2 (germline): MNHEY, SVGAGI. The CDR3 DNA reads as TGTGCCAGCAGTTCCCACAGGGGAGGGAACACTGAAGCTTTCTTT. It is translated as CASSSHRGGNTEAFF.

The chain recombines TRBV4-2 with TRBJ2-7; 7 bases map to TRBD2. Trimming took 2 bases from V and 2 from J; bases not matched to a gene: 12. The length of the CDR3 is 17 residues. Germline V gives CDR1 LGHNA, CDR2 YNFKEQ. DNA for the CDR3: TGTGCCAGCAGCCAACCGCCTGTCGCGGGAGACACCTACGAGCAGTACTTC. It translates to CASSQPPVAGDTYEQYF.

This clone was seen a handful of times. V usage is TRBV18 and J usage is TRBJ2-7; D is undetermined. Trimming shortened V by 6 bases and J by 4 bases, and 16 bases separated the two germline ends. Per the germline V gene, CDR1 is KGHSH and CDR2 is LQKENI. This CDR3 has 14 amino acids. The CDR3 DNA sequence: TGTGCCAGCTCCTCGGAACTTTTCCTTTACGAGCAGTACTTC. As protein: CASSSELFLYEQYF.

The CDR3 nucleotides read TGTGCCAGCAGCGGACAGGGTGCTGTCTCGAATTCACCCCTCCACTTT. Translating gives CASSGQGAVSNSPLHF. The V call is TRBV9, the J call TRBJ1-6, with 7 bases fitting TRBD1. The germline V gene has CDR1 SGDLS and CDR2 YYNGEE. Losses at the gene ends were 3 bases for V and 7 bases for J; bases not matched to a gene: 10. The CDR3 loop spans 16 amino acids.